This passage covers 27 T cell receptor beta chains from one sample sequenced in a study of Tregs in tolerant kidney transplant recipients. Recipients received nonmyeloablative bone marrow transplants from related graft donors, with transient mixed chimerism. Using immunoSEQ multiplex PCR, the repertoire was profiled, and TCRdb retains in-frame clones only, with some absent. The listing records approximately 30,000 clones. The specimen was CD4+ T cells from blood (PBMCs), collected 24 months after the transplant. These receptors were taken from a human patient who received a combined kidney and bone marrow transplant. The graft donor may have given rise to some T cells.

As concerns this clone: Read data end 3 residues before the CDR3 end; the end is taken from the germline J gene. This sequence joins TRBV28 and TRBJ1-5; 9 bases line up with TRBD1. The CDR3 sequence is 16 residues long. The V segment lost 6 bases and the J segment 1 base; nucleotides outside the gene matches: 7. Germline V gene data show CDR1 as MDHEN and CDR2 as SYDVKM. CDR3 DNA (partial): TGTGCCAGCAGCCCTAGACAGGGGGTGAGCAATCAGCCC. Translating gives CASSPRQGVSNQP. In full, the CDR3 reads CASSPRQGVSNQPQHF. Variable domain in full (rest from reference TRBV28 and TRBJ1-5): DVKVTQSSRYLVKRTGEKVFLECVQDMDHENMFWYRQDPGLGLRLIYFSYDVKMKEKGDIPEGYSVSREKKERFSLILESASTNQTSMYLCASSPRQGVSNQPQHFGDGTRLSIL.

The sequenced part of the CDR3 DNA is TGTGCCAGCTCGCCGGACAGGGGGTATACTGAA. Encoded protein: CASSPDRGYTE. The whole CDR3 protein is CASSPDRGYTEAFF. The chain employs TRBV18 and TRBJ1-1; 10 bases map to TRBD1. Coverage ceases 3 residues before the CDR3 finishes, and the germline J gene fills in the end. This CDR3 contains 14 residues. Germline loops: CDR1 KGHSH, CDR2 LQKENI. The J segment lost 5 bases and the V segment lost 6 bases, leaving 6 bases of the junction unmatched.

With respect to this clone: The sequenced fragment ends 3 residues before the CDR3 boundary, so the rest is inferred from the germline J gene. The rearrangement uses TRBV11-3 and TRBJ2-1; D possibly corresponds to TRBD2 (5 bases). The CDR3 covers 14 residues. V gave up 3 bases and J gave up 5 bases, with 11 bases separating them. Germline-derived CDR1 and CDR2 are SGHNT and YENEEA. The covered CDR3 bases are TGTGCCAGCAGCTTTACGCCCGGGGACAATGAG. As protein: CASSFTPGDNE. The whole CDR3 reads CASSFTPGDNEQFF.

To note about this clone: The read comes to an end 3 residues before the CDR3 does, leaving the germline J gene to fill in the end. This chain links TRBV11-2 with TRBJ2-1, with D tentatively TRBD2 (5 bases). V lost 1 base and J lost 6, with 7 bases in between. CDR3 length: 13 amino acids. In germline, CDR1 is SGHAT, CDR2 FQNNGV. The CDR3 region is CASSLGLLNEQFF. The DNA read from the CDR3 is TGTGCCAGCAGCTTAGGACTACTCAATGAG.

CDR3 DNA, as far as it was read: TGTGCCTGGAGTATTGGACAGGGTAACACTGAA. Translating gives CAWSIGQGNTE. The whole CDR3 sequence is CAWSIGQGNTEAFF. This chain connects TRBV30 to TRBJ1-1, with 8 bases aligning to TRBD1. The sequenced fragment ends 3 residues before the CDR3 boundary, so the rest is inferred from the germline J gene. Germline CDR1 reads GTSNPN; CDR2 reads SVGIG (reference sequence). The length of the CDR3 is 14 residues. V trimming: 2 bases; J trimming: 2 bases; junction bases outside the gene matches: 4.

This CDR3 reads CASSMDAGQETQYF. The covered CDR3 bases are TGTGCCAGTAGTATGGATGCGGGTCAAGAGACC. The V gene is TRBV19, the J gene TRBJ2-5; TRBD2 is a possible D gene (5 bases). The read falls 3 residues short of the CDR3 end, and the missing part is taken from the germline J gene. The V gene lost 3 bases and the J gene lost 2 bases, with 10 bases spanning the gap. This CDR3 is 14 amino acids long. Germline V lookup: CDR1 LNHDA, CDR2 SQIVND (reference sequence).

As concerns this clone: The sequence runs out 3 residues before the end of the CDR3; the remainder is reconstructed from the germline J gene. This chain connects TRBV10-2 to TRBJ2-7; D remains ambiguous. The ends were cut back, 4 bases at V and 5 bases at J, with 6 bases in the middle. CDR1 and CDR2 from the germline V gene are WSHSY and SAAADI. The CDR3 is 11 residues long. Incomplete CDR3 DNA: TGCGCCAGCAGTGCCCTAGACGAG. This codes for CASSALDE. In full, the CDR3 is CASSALDEQYF.

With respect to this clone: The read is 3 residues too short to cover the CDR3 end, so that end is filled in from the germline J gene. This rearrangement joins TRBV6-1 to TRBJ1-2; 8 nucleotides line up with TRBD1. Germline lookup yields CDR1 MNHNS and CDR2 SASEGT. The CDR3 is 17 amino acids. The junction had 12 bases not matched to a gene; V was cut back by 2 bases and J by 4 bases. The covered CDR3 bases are TGTGCCAGCAGTGAATCCACCCCCAGGGGGCTCGGCTATGGC. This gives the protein CASSESTPRGLGYG. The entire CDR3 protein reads CASSESTPRGLGYGYTF.

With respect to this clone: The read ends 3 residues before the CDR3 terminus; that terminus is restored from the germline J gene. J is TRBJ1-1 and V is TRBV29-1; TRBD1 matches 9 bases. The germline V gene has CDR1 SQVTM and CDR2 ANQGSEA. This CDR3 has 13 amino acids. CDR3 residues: CSARQGVFLEAFF. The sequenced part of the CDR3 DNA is TGCAGCGCAAGACAGGGGGTGTTTCTGGAA.

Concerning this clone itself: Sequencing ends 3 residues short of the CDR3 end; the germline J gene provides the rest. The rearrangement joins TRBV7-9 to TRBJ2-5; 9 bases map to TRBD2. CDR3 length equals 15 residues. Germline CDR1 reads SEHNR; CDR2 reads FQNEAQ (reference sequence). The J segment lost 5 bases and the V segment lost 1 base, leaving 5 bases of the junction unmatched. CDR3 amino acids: CASSLVGGRVETQYF. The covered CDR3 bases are TGTGCCAGCAGCTTAGTTGGCGGGAGGGTGGAGACC.

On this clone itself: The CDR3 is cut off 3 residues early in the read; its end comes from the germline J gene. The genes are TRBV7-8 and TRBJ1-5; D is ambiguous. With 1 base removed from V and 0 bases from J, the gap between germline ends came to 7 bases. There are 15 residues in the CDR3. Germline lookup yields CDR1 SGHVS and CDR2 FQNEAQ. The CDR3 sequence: CASSLDGNSNQPQHF. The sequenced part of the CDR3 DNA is TGTGCCAGCAGCTTAGATGGCAATAGCAATCAGCCC.

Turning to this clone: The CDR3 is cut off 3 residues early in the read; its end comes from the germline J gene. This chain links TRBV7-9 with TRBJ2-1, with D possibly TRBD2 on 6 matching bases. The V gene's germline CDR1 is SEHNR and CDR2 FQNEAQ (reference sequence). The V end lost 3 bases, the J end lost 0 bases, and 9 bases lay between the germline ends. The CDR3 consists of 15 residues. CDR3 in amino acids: CASSLWRGSYNEQFF. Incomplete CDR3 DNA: TGTGCCAGCAGCTTGTGGCGGGGCTCCTACAATGAG.

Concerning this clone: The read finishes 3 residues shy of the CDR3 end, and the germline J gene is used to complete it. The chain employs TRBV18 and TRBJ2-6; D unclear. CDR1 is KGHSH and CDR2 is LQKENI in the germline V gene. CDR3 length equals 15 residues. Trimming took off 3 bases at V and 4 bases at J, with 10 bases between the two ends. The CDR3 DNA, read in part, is TGTGCCAGCTCACCTGACAAATCCGGGGCCAACGTC. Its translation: CASSPDKSGANV. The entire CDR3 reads CASSPDKSGANVLTF.

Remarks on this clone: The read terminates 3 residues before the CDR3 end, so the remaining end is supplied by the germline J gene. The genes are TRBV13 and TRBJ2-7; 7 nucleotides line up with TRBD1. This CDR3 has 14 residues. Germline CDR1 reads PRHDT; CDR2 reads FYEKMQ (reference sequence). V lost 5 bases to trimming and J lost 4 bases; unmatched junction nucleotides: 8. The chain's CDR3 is CASSVRDRAYEQYF. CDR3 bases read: TGTGCCAGCAGCGTCCGGGACAGAGCTTACGAG.

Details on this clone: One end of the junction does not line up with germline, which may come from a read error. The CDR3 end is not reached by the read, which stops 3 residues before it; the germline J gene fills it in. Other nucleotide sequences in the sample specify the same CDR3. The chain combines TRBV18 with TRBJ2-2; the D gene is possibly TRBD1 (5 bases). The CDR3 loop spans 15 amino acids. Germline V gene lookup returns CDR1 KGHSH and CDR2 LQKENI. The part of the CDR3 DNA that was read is TGCGCCAGCTCACCACTGGTCACCCAGGGAGGGGAG. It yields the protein CASSPLVTQGGE. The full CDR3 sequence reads CASSPLVTQGGELFF. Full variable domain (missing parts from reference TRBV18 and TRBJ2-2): NAGVMQNPRHLVRRRGQEARLRCSPMKGHSHVYWYRQLPEEGLKFMVYLQKENIIDESGMPKERFSAEFPKEGPSILRIQQVVRGDSAAYFCASSPLVTQGGELFFGEGSRLTVL.

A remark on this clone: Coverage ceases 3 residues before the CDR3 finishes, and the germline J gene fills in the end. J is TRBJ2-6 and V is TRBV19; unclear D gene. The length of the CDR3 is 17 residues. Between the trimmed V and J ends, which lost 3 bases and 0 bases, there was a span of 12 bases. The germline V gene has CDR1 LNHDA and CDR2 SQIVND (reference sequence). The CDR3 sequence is CASSMSGLVSGANVLTF. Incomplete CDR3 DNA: TGTGCCAGTAGTATGTCAGGATTAGTCTCTGGGGCCAACGTC.

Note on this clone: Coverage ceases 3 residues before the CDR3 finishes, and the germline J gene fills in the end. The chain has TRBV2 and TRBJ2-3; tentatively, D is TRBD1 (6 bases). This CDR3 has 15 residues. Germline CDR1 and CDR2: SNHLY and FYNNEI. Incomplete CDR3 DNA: TGTGCCAGCAGCCTAATGGGGCCCCCTGAGGGGGCG. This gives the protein CASSLMGPPEGA. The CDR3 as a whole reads CASSLMGPPEGAQYF.

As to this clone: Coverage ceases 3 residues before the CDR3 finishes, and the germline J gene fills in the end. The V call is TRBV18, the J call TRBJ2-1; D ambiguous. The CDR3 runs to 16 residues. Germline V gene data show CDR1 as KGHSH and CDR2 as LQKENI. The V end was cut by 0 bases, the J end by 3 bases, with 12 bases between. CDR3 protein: CASSPPDKSYYNEQFF. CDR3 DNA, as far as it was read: TGTGCCAGCTCACCACCCGACAAATCCTACTACAATGAG.

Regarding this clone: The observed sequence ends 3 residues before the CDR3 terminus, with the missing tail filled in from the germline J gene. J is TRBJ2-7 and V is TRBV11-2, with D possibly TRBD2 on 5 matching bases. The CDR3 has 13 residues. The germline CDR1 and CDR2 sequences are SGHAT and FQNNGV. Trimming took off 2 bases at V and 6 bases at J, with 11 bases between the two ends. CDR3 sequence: CASSLRVLGEQYF. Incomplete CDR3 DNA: TGTGCCAGCAGCTTAAGGGTACTAGGCGAG.

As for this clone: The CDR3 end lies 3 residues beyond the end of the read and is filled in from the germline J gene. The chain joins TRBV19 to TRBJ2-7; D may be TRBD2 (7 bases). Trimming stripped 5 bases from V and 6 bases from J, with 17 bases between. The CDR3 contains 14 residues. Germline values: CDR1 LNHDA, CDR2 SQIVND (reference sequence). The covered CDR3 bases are TGTGCCAGTAGTGGACGGGGGGCCTTGGGCGAG. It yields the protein CASSGRGALGE. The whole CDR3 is CASSGRGALGEQYF. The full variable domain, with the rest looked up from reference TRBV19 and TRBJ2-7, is DGGITQSPKYLFRKEGQNVTLSCEQNLNHDAMYWYRQDPGQGLRLIYYSQIVNDFQKGDIAEGYSVSREKKESFPLTVTSAQKNPTAFYLCASSGRGALGEQYFGPGTRLTVT.

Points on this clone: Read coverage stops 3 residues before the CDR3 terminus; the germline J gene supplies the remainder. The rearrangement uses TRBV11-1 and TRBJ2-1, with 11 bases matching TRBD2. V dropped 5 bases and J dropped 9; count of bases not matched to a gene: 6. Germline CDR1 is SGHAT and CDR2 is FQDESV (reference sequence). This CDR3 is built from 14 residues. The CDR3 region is CASSIIAGGIEQFF. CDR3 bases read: TGTGCCAGCAGCATTATAGCGGGAGGGATTGAG.

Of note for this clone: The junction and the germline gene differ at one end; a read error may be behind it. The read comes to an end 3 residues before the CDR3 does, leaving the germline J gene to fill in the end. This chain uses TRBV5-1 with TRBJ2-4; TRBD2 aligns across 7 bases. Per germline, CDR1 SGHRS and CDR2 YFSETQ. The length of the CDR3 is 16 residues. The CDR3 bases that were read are TGCGCCAGCACCTTGTTTGGCGGGAGCTCGGTGAACATT. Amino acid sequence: CASTLFGGSSVNI. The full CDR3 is CASTLFGGSSVNIQYF.

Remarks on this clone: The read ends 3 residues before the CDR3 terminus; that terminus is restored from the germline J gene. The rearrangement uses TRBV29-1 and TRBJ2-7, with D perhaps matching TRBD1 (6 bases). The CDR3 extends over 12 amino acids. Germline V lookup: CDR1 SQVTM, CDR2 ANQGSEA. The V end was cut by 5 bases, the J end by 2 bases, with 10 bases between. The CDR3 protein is CSVQDSTYEQYF. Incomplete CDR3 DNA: TGCAGCGTTCAGGACAGCACCTACGAG.

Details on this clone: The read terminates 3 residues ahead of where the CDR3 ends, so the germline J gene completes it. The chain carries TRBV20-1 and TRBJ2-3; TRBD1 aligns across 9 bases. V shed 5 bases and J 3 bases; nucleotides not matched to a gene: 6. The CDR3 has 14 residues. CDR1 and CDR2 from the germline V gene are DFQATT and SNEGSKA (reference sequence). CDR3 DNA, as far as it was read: TGCAGTGCTGTAAGGGACAGGGCGACAGATACG. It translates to CSAVRDRATDT. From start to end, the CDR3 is CSAVRDRATDTQYF.

The CDR3 here is CASSGQGLNQPQHF. The DNA read from the CDR3 is TGTGCCAGCAGCGGACAGGGGTTAAATCAGCCC. This chain joins TRBV2 and TRBJ1-5, with 9 bases identical to TRBD1. From the germline J gene comes the end of the CDR3, since the read stops 3 residues before it. V dropped 6 bases and J dropped 4; count of bases not matched to a gene: 4. Germline CDR1 and CDR2: SNHLY and FYNNEI. This CDR3 is 14 amino acids long. Variable domain in full (rest from reference TRBV2 and TRBJ1-5): EPEVTQTPSHQVTQMGQEVILRCVPISNHLYFYWYRQILGQKVEFLVSFYNNEISEKSEIFDDQFSVERPDGSNFTLKIRSTKLEDSAMYFCASSGQGLNQPQHFGDGTRLSIL.

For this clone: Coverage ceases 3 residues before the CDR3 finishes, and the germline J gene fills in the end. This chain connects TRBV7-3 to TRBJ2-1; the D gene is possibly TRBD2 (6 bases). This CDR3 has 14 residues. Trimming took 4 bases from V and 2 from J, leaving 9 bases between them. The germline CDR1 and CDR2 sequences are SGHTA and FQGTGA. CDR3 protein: CASSSAGPYNEQFF. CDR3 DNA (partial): TGTGCCAGCAGCTCCGCGGGGCCCTACAATGAG. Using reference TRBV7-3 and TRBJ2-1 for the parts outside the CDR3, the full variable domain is GAGVSQTPSNKVTEKGKYVELRCDPISGHTALYWYRQSLGQGPEFLIYFQGTGAADDSGLPNDRFFAVRPEGSVSTLKIQRTERGDSAVYLCASSSAGPYNEQFFGPGTRLTVL.

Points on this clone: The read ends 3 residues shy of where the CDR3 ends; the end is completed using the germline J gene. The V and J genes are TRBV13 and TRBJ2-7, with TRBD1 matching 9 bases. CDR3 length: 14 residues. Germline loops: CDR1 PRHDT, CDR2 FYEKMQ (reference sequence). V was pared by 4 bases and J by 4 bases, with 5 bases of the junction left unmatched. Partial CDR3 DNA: TGTGCCAGCAGCTCCGGGACAGGGCAATACGAG. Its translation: CASSSGTGQYE. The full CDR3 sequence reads CASSSGTGQYEQYF.